These 8 T cell receptor beta chains were sequenced from one sample in a study of blood T cell repertoires in COVID-19. Only in-frame clones appear in the TCRdb table, and some are missing; sequencing was by immunoSEQ multiplex PCR. The data hold approximately 380,000 clones, with 75% to 90% observed a single time. Sequenced: peripheral blood. These receptors all come from a woman between 18 and 29 years old with acute or convalescent COVID-19.

Notes on this clone: One end of the junction is discordant with germline, which a read error may explain. The chain couples TRBV2 to TRBJ2-4, with 7 bases aligning to TRBD2. The CDR3 loop spans 15 amino acids. The germline gives CDR1 SNHLY, CDR2 FYNNEI. CDR3 nucleotide sequence: TGTGCCAGCAGTGATGGGGCCCGGGCGCGGGGGTCGTATAGCTTC. As protein: CASSDGARARGSYSF.

This clone turned up a few times. The genes are TRBV6-5 and TRBJ1-2, with a tentative D call TRBD1 (6 bases). The CDR3 extends over 11 amino acids. Trimming pared 6 bases from V and 4 bases from J, leaving 6 bases between. Germline loops: CDR1 MNHEY, CDR2 SVGAGI. CDR3 sequence (DNA): TGTGCCAGCAGACAGGGCTATGGCTACACCTTC. Amino acid sequence: CASRQGYGYTF.

The rearrangement joins TRBV13 to TRBJ2-6, with 8 positions matching TRBD2. Trimming removed 4 bases from V and 1 base from J; junction bases left unmatched: 6. The germline V gene encodes CDR1 PRHDT and CDR2 FYEKMQ (reference sequence). The CDR3 loop spans 17 amino acids. CDR3 protein: CASSYNGGGSGANVLTF. The CDR3 DNA follows: TGTGCCAGCAGCTACAATGGCGGGGGGTCTGGGGCCAACGTCCTGACTTTC.

V gene TRBV7-6 combines with J gene TRBJ2-5, with a weak D call TRBD1 (6 bases). The CDR3 is 14 residues long. Trimming pared 5 bases from V and 7 bases from J, leaving 17 bases between. Germline V gene data show CDR1 as SGHVS and CDR2 as FNYEAQ. CDR3 residues: CASSLGQLVGTQYF. The CDR3 DNA follows: TGTGCCAGCAGCCTAGGACAGCTGGTAGGGACCCAGTACTTC.

CDR3 sequence reads: CASSPGAGLIHYGYTF. The CDR3 DNA reads as TGTGCCAGCAGCCCTGGGGCAGGGCTTATTCACTATGGCTACACCTTC. The chain couples TRBV6-2 or TRBV6-3 to TRBJ1-2, with D possibly matching TRBD1 (5 bases). V lost 6 bases to trimming and J lost 3 bases, with 20 bases between them. CDR1 is MNHEY, CDR2 SVGEGT, per germline. This CDR3 region has 16 residues.

The chain uses TRBV24-1 and TRBJ2-1, with D perhaps matching TRBD1 (5 bases). The germline V and J ends were trimmed by 0 bases and 4 bases, with 9 bases remaining between them. This CDR3 is built from 15 residues. Germline V lookup: CDR1 KGHDR, CDR2 SFDVKD. CDR3 nucleotides: TGTGCCACCAGTGATTTGCAGGACATTTACAATGAGCAGTTCTTC. Its translation: CATSDLQDIYNEQFF.

The chain joins TRBV28 to TRBJ2-5, with TRBD2 matching 7 bases. With V trimmed by 4 bases and J by 3 bases, 11 bases remained unmatched. Germline V gives CDR1 MDHEN, CDR2 SYDVKM. The CDR3 consists of 16 residues. The CDR3 nucleotides are TGTGCCAGCAGTTCTGGGAGAGAGGGGAGGGAAGAGACCCAGTACTTC. Encoded protein: CASSSGREGREETQYF.

In this sample, this clone turned up once. The V call is TRBV12-3 or TRBV12-4, the J call TRBJ1-2, with D perhaps TRBD1 (5 bases). The CDR3 has 13 residues. The germline V and J ends were trimmed by 1 base and 8 bases, with 11 bases remaining between them. CDR3 sequence: CASSLGQGYGYTF. For the CDR3, the DNA is TGTGCCAGCAGTTTAGGGCAGGGTTACGGCTACACCTTC.